Below are 3 T cell receptor beta chains sequenced from a single sample in a study of control samples from healthy donors and cancer patients. TCRdb's copy holds only in-frame clones and misses some; the assay was immunoSEQ multiplex PCR. Of about 89,000 clones detected, more than 75% appear once; the ten largest clones hold over 2%. Sequencing was done on a sample of blood. The receptors shown here come from a woman aged 40 to 50 in good health.

The J gene is TRBJ1-1, the V gene TRBV11-3; D gene ambiguous. This CDR3 contains 15 residues. The V gene lost 1 base and the J gene lost 1 base, with 10 bases spanning the gap. Looked up from germline, CDR1 is SGHNT and CDR2 is YENEEA. The DNA of the CDR3 is TGTGCCAGCAGCTTAGGTGGTTGGGGGAACACTGAAGCTTTCTTT. Translating it yields CASSLGGWGNTEAFF.

The gene calls are TRBV3-1 (or the pseudogene TRBV3-2) and TRBJ1-1, with a possible D match to TRBD1 (6 bases). This CDR3 region has 16 residues. CDR1 LGHDT and CDR2 YNNKEL come from the germline V gene (reference sequence). V gave up 1 base and J gave up 1 base, with 13 bases separating them. CDR3 nucleotides: TGTGCCAGCAGCCAAGTTCTTCAGGGGCAGAACACTGAAGCTTTCTTT. It translates to CASSQVLQGQNTEAFF.

The rearrangement joins TRBV6-2 or TRBV6-3 to TRBJ1-2; TRBD1 aligns across 7 bases. CDR1 and CDR2 (germline): MNHEY, SVGEGT. The V segment lost 2 bases and the J segment 4 bases; nucleotides outside the gene matches: 4. CDR3 length: 14 amino acids. CDR3 DNA: TGTGCCAGCAGTTACAGACAGGGAAGCTATGGCTACACCTTC. Translating gives CASSYRQGSYGYTF.